A single T cell receptor beta chain is shown here with its context. The protocol was immunoSEQ multiplex PCR, while the TCRdb copy is restricted to in-frame clones and leaves out a portion. The sample has around 45,000 clones; 91% are singletons. This sample was included in a study of T cell changes during pregnancy in multiple sclerosis. Germline-derived CDR1 and CDR2 are SGHTS and YDEGEE. CDR3 length: 16 residues. Losses at the gene ends were 0 bases for V and 7 bases for J; bases not matched to a gene: 12. The specimen comprised CD4+ T cells from peripheral blood mononuclear cells, sampled in the second trimester of pregnancy. This clonotype was obtained from a female donor in good health, enrolled as a control in a pregnancy study. J is TRBJ2-7 and V is TRBV5-8, with TRBD2 identical over 8 bases. CDR3 sequence: CASSLVLPGGRNEQYF. CDR3 DNA sequence: TGTGCCAGCAGCTTGGTTTTGCCGGGGGGGCGGAATGAGCAGTACTTC.